A single sample is the source of the 30 T cell receptor beta chains below, sequenced in a study of blood T cell repertoires in COVID-19. Repertoires were generated with immunoSEQ multiplex PCR, while TCRdb's copy carries only in-frame clones and drops some. This table holds 45,000 to 50,000 clones, roughly four fifths found once. Material for sequencing was peripheral blood. The receptors originated from a man aged 60 to 75 with active COVID-19.

The table lists this clone with a count of one. The V call is TRBV2, the J call TRBJ1-2; D is possibly TRBD1 (6 bases). The germline V and J ends were trimmed by 1 base and 7 bases, with 16 bases remaining between them. CDR3 length equals 15 residues. CDR1 and CDR2 (germline): SNHLY, FYNNEI. The CDR3 here is CASSEESLGALGYTF. The CDR3 DNA is TGTGCCAGCAGTGAAGAGAGTCTGGGGGCCCTTGGCTACACCTTC.

This clone was detected a few times. The genes are TRBV4-1 and TRBJ1-2; D not resolved. The length of the CDR3 is 13 residues. Germline CDR1 MGHRA, CDR2 YSYEKL. V was cut by 0 bases and J by 8 bases, with 10 bases left in between. CDR3 sequence: CASSQDQEHGYTF. In nucleotides, the CDR3 is TGCGCCAGCAGCCAAGATCAGGAACACGGCTACACCTTC.

V is TRBV7-9 and J is TRBJ1-1; TRBD1 matches 8 bases. Germline V gene sequence: CDR1 SEHNR, CDR2 FQNEAQ (reference sequence). This CDR3 is 14 amino acids long. Trimming took 6 bases from V and 5 from J; bases not matched to a gene: 8. The CDR3 protein is CASSRTGGGTEAFF. The CDR3, as DNA: TGTGCCAGCAGTCGTACAGGGGGAGGGACTGAAGCTTTCTTT.

This chain connects TRBV28 to TRBJ2-7, with TRBD1 identical over 9 bases. CDR1 MDHEN and CDR2 SYDVKM come from the germline V gene. The CDR3 loop spans 18 amino acids. Trimming at V came to 2 bases and at J to 3 bases, leaving 14 bases not matched to a gene. The CDR3 region is CASSLELTGQGGDYEQYF. The CDR3 DNA reads as TGTGCCAGCAGTTTAGAATTAACGGGACAGGGAGGGGACTACGAGCAGTACTTC.

This chain connects TRBV10-3 to TRBJ2-3; TRBD2 matches 9 bases. The CDR3 loop spans 14 amino acids. V was clipped by 10 bases and J by 7 bases; unmatched bases: 12. The V gene's germline CDR1 is ENHRY and CDR2 SYGVKD. Here the CDR3 DNA reads TGTGCCACCGGAGGCGGGGGGGCCGAATATACGCAGTATTTT. Protein product: CATGGGGAEYTQYF.

The chain links TRBV2 to TRBJ2-1; no reliable D call. Germline loops: CDR1 SNHLY, CDR2 FYNNEI. The CDR3 spans 20 residues. Trimming removed 5 bases at V and 0 bases at J, with 26 bases between. The CDR3 DNA reads TGTGCCAGCAGTTTCCCCTACACAGACAAAGCACAAACCTCCTACAATGAGCAGTTCTTC. Its protein is CASSFPYTDKAQTSYNEQFF.

On this clone itself: The CDR3 does not close with the conserved phenylalanine or tryptophan, likely indicating a read error. Because the CDR3's place on the DNA is in doubt, the DNA is left out and the CDR3 is given as listed by TCRdb. This chain connects TRBV19 to TRBJ2-7; TRBD1, the D gene given by the table, was not confirmed from the DNA. A total of 11 residues make up the CDR3, ends included. The V gene's germline CDR1 is LNHDA and CDR2 SQIVND (reference sequence). The chain's CDR3 is CARYTAKARGT.

This clone has just one count. The chain has TRBV9 and TRBJ2-3, with D tentatively TRBD1 (6 bases). CDR1 SGDLS and CDR2 YYNGEE come from the germline V gene. Trimming left V 5 bases short and J 2 bases short, with 15 bases between. The CDR3 has 15 amino acids. CDR3 region: CASRSGVGVTDTQYF. CDR3 nucleotide sequence: TGTGCCAGCAGGTCAGGGGTGGGGGTCACAGATACGCAGTATTTT.

V usage is TRBV27 and J usage is TRBJ2-1; D ambiguous. Trimming removed 6 bases from V and 0 bases from J, with 12 bases in between. This CDR3 region has 15 residues. CDR1 is MNHEY, CDR2 SMNVEV, per germline (reference sequence). The CDR3 nucleotides are TGTGCCAGCAGCATCGGAGCGCTCTCCTACAATGAGCAGTTCTTC. This translates into CASSIGALSYNEQFF.

The chain has TRBV7-9 and TRBJ2-3; 9 nucleotides line up with TRBD1. In germline, CDR1 is SEHNR, CDR2 FQNEAQ (reference sequence). J gave up 12 bases and V 5 bases, and 6 bases lay outside the gene matches. The length of the CDR3 is 12 residues. CDR3 loop: CASSKTGGPQYF. CDR3 bases: TGTGCCAGCAGCAAAACAGGGGGCCCACAGTATTTT.

With respect to this clone: This specimen includes other DNA sequences encoding the same CDR3. V usage is TRBV29-1 and J usage is TRBJ2-7; maybe TRBD1 (6 bases). The V and J ends lost 7 bases and 2 bases respectively, with 12 bases between them. Germline CDR1 and CDR2: SQVTM and ANQGSEA. The CDR3 runs 12 residues. The CDR3 nucleotides read TGCAGCGCCCGCCAGGGGCCCTACGAGCAGTACTTC. The encoded protein is CSARQGPYEQYF.

The V gene is TRBV5-8, the J gene TRBJ1-2, with D unresolved. This CDR3 is built from 12 residues. Trimming took 3 bases from V and 2 from J, leaving 5 bases between them. Germline CDR1 is SGHTS and CDR2 is YDEGEE. The CDR3 sequence is CASSYLNYGYTF. Written as DNA, the CDR3 is TGTGCCAGCAGCTACCTAAACTATGGCTACACCTTC.

V is TRBV6-5 and J is TRBJ2-7, with 8 positions matching TRBD1. Germline V lookup: CDR1 MNHEY, CDR2 SVGAGI. V was clipped by 7 bases and J by 5 bases; unmatched bases: 7. The CDR3 consists of 13 residues. CDR3 loop: CASKGTGIDEQYF. The CDR3 DNA reads as TGTGCCAGCAAGGGGACAGGCATCGACGAGCAGTACTTC.

This clone was seen just once. The genes are TRBV7-3 and TRBJ2-5; 12 bases match TRBD1. Trimming removed 2 bases from V and 5 bases from J; junction bases left unmatched: 3. The CDR3 is 15 amino acids. The germline CDR1 and CDR2 sequences are SGHTA and FQGTGA. Here the CDR3 reads CASSLGTGGRETQYF. The DNA for the CDR3 is TGTGCCAGCAGCTTAGGGACAGGGGGCCGGGAGACCCAGTACTTC.

The table lists this clone with a count of one. Germline and junction disagree at one end, which may indicate a read error. The chain employs TRBV6-5 and TRBJ1-2; 9 nucleotides line up with TRBD1. This CDR3 is 14 amino acids long. Per germline, CDR1 MNHEY and CDR2 SVGAGI. CDR3: CASSNSGTGFSYTF. The CDR3 nucleotides are TGTGCCAGCAGTAACTCCGGGACAGGGTTTAGTTACACCTTC.

The chain employs TRBV24-1 and TRBJ2-1; TRBD1 aligns across 11 bases. After removal of 1 base from V and 6 bases from J, the junction contained 4 bases not matched to a gene. The CDR3 is 16 residues long. Germline lookup yields CDR1 KGHDR and CDR2 SFDVKD. The CDR3 DNA reads as TGTGCCACCAGTGATTTAGGGACAGGGGGACGCAATGAGCAGTTCTTC. Protein: CATSDLGTGGRNEQFF.

The chain joins TRBV7-9 to TRBJ2-7; D is perhaps TRBD1 (6 bases). Trimming pared 1 base from V and 8 bases from J, leaving 9 bases between. The CDR3 runs to 12 residues. The germline V gene has CDR1 SEHNR and CDR2 FQNEAQ (reference sequence). CDR3 sequence (DNA): TGTGCCAGCAGCTTAGGAGGGGGACAGCAGTACTTC. It translates to CASSLGGGQQYF.

The rearrangement links TRBV6-2 or TRBV6-3 to TRBJ2-1; D might be TRBD2 (7 bases). V lost 2 bases and J 6 bases, leaving 17 bases between the germline ends. Germline V gene sequence: CDR1 MNHEY, CDR2 SVGEGT. This CDR3 comprises 16 residues. The CDR3 protein is CASSYGAGAIRNEQFF. CDR3 sequence (DNA): TGTGCCAGCAGTTACGGGGCGGGGGCAATCCGCAATGAGCAGTTCTTC.

The chain is built from TRBV4-1 and TRBJ2-3; 9 nucleotides match TRBD2. Germline assignment: CDR1 MGHRA and CDR2 YSYEKL. This CDR3 contains 14 residues. The ends lost 3 bases at V and 6 bases at J; junction bases unmatched: 4. The CDR3 here is CASSQSAGGDTQYF. For the CDR3, the DNA is TGCGCCAGCAGCCAGTCCGCGGGGGGGGATACGCAGTATTTT.

This sequence joins TRBV9 and TRBJ2-5; D is uncertain. V was clipped by 3 bases and J by 5 bases, with 11 bases between them. CDR1 is SGDLS, CDR2 YYNGEE, per germline. The CDR3 has 13 amino acids. The CDR3 region is CASSAPERETQYF. The CDR3 bases are TGTGCCAGCAGCGCTCCGGAGAGGGAGACCCAGTACTTC.

The chain joins TRBV19 to TRBJ1-5, with TRBD1 matching 7 bases. This CDR3 contains 14 residues. V was pared by 6 bases and J by 0 bases, with 2 bases of the junction left unmatched. Per the germline V gene, CDR1 is LNHDA and CDR2 is SQIVND (reference sequence). In DNA, the CDR3 is TGTGCCAGTAGCGGGACAGCTAGCAATCAGCCCCAGCATTTT. Translated: CASSGTASNQPQHF.

As DNA, the CDR3 is TGTGCCAGCAGACCCACCTACAGGGGCACCGGGGAGCTGTTTTTT. This sequence encodes CASRPTYRGTGELFF. The chain combines TRBV6-5 with TRBJ2-2; TRBD1 agrees at 7 bases. Germline V lookup: CDR1 MNHEY, CDR2 SVGAGI. Trimming cost V 6 bases and J 4 bases; bases outside gene matches: 8. The CDR3 consists of 15 residues.

V usage is TRBV19 and J usage is TRBJ2-1; D possibly corresponds to TRBD2 (7 bases). Germline lookup yields CDR1 LNHDA and CDR2 SQIVND (reference sequence). The CDR3 loop spans 13 amino acids. The germline V and J ends were trimmed by 2 bases and 7 bases, with 9 bases remaining between them. CDR3 sequence: CASSIRGGNEQFF. CDR3 bases: TGTGCCAGTAGTATAAGGGGGGGGAATGAGCAGTTCTTC.

The chain joins TRBV7-8 to TRBJ1-5; TRBD1 matches at 8 bases. The germline V gene encodes CDR1 SGHVS and CDR2 FQNEAQ. Trimming took 1 base from V and 4 from J; bases not matched to a gene: 6. CDR3 length: 16 amino acids. Here the CDR3 DNA reads TGTGCCAGCAGCTTAGAGGGCAGGGGGCTGAATCAGCCCCAGCATTTT. The encoded protein is CASSLEGRGLNQPQHF.

CDR3 coding DNA: TGTGCCAGCAGTATGACTAGCGGGGGGGCGGAGACCCAGTACTTC. It yields the protein CASSMTSGGAETQYF. The rearrangement links TRBV27 to TRBJ2-5, with TRBD2 identical over 14 bases. The germline CDR1 and CDR2 sequences are MNHEY and SMNVEV (reference sequence). The CDR3 consists of 15 residues. The trim removed 5 bases at V and 5 bases at J, leaving 4 bases unmatched.

The rearrangement links TRBV6-6 to TRBJ1-6; TRBD1 matches at 8 bases. Trimming removed 5 bases from V and 7 bases from J; junction bases left unmatched: 4. This CDR3 is 14 amino acids long. Germline loops: CDR1 MNHNY, CDR2 SVGAGI (reference sequence). CDR3 in DNA: TGTGCCAGCAGTCGGGACAGGAGGAATTCACCCCTCCACTTT. This gives the protein CASSRDRRNSPLHF.

The rearrangement links TRBV28 to TRBJ2-7; D is possibly TRBD2 (5 bases). This CDR3 is 13 amino acids long. The V gene's germline CDR1 is MDHEN and CDR2 SYDVKM. Trimming removed 6 bases from V and 4 bases from J, with 13 bases in between. CDR3 protein: CASSRPGGYEQYF. DNA for the CDR3: TGTGCCAGCAGCCGCCCTGGAGGTTACGAGCAGTACTTC.

J is TRBJ1-1 and V is TRBV9; weak D call: TRBD1 (5 bases). Germline CDR1 reads SGDLS; CDR2 reads YYNGEE. V gave up 0 bases and J gave up 2 bases, with 11 bases separating them. The CDR3 has 15 amino acids. CDR3 residues: CASSVEGARNTEAFF. The CDR3 DNA reads TGTGCCAGCAGCGTAGAAGGGGCGCGTAACACTGAAGCTTTCTTT.

This clone was counted a single time. This sequence joins TRBV7-2 and TRBJ1-2; 7 positions match TRBD1. The CDR3 sequence is 13 residues long. The junction had 5 bases not matched to a gene; V was cut back by 2 bases and J by 8 bases. The germline CDR1 and CDR2 sequences are SGHTA and FQGNSA. The CDR3 region has the DNA TGTGCCAGCAGCTTATCGGCAGGGGGAGGCTACACCTTC. Protein: CASSLSAGGGYTF.

This clone occurred once. The V gene is TRBV18, the J gene TRBJ2-1, with D possibly matching TRBD2 (6 bases). From germline, CDR1 is KGHSH and CDR2 LQKENI. The CDR3 loop spans 17 amino acids. V lost 2 bases and J 3 bases, leaving 17 bases between the germline ends. CDR3: CASSPGPIGGNYNEQFF. The CDR3 DNA is TGTGCCAGCTCACCAGGGCCCATCGGGGGTAACTACAATGAGCAGTTCTTC.